The entry that follows covers one T cell receptor (beta chain) sequence. No antigen is known for it. Some clones are missing from TCRdb's copy, which holds only in-frame ones; the method was immunoSEQ multiplex PCR. The table includes some 980,000 clones, over 60% detected once. This record comes from a study of shared clonotypes between healthy human individuals. Study as a whole: Every donor yielded three CD4 naive, three CD4 memory, two CD8 naive and one CD8 memory plate. Study-wide results and caveats: Relative to memory subsets, naive subsets generally showed larger estimated richness.

CDR1 and CDR2 (germline): MDHEN, SYDVKM. V trimming: 8 bases; J trimming: 6 bases; junction bases outside the gene matches: 5. The CDR3 length is 12 residues. Sequencing was carried out using memory CD4+ T cells sorted from blood. Subset in this sample: CD45RA-negative fraction. The chain combines TRBV28 with TRBJ1-2; TRBD1 agrees at 8 bases. This TCR derives from a man aged 18 to 35 in good health. CDR3 sequence: CASQTGVDGYTF. As DNA, the CDR3 is TGTGCCAGCCAGACAGGGGTAGATGGCTACACCTTC.